The rows below give T cell receptor beta chains drawn from one sample of a study of blood T cells in healthy people across ages. TCRdb re-called the 5' RACE reads through MiXCR, storing one row per CDR3 protein. The sample records some 1 million distinct CDR3 sequences, 45% being singletons. Sequencing used blood. These receptors originate from a woman aged 55-70 years in good health. Each CDR3 is given with its conserved first and last residue. Clone size appears in some rows only: once, few, many, or a class for an expanded clone.

J: TRBJ2-5; size: few; V: TRBV6-6; CDR3: CASRTSGGAQETQYF
J: TRBJ2-1; size: once; V: TRBV27; CDR3: CASSLWAGTYNEQFF
J: TRBJ1-6; size: .; V: TRBV10-3; CDR3: CAISEANNSPLHF
J: .; size: .; V: TRBV5-1; CDR3: CASSPGTEGYEQYF
J: TRBJ2-1; size: .; V: TRBV28; CDR3: CASSLMAHNEQFF
J: TRBJ2-7; size: once; V: TRBV5-1; CDR3: CASSLRVRVPYEQYF
J: TRBJ2-2; size: .; V: TRBV9; CDR3: CASSVVITGELFF
J: TRBJ1-4; size: .; V: TRBV20-1; CDR3: CSARDIRDSGEKLFF
J: TRBJ2-1; size: .; V: TRBV3-1; CDR3: CASSRGQGALIDEQFF
J: TRBJ2-1; size: .; V: TRBV28; CDR3: CASSSNTLSYNEQFF
J: TRBJ2-6; size: .; V: TRBV6-2/TRBV6-3; CDR3: CASSFYGGSGANVLTF
J: .; size: .; V: TRBV29-1; CDR3: CSRNLGETQYF
J: TRBJ1-5; size: .; V: TRBV12-3/TRBV12-4; CDR3: CASSLGAGEGQPQHF
J: TRBJ2-1; size: .; V: TRBV7-9; CDR3: CASSSAGGRGYNEQFF
J: TRBJ2-5; size: .; V: TRBV7-9; CDR3: CASSSHRGETQYF
J: TRBJ2-2; size: .; V: TRBV20-1; CDR3: CSARGLAGSVILTGELFF
J: TRBJ1-6; size: once; V: TRBV7-9; CDR3: CASSLGAGLSPLHF
J: TRBJ2-7; size: .; V: TRBV20-1; CDR3: CSARDSLAGEHEQYF
J: TRBJ2-1; size: many; V: TRBV27; CDR3: CASSFQGNYNEQFF
J: TRBJ2-1; size: .; V: TRBV4-1; CDR3: CASSQPTSGRGNEQFF
J: TRBJ1-5; size: few; V: TRBV6-6; CDR3: CASSYASPQGSNQPQHF
J: TRBJ1-4; size: .; V: TRBV27; CDR3: CASSLSLETPTEKLFF